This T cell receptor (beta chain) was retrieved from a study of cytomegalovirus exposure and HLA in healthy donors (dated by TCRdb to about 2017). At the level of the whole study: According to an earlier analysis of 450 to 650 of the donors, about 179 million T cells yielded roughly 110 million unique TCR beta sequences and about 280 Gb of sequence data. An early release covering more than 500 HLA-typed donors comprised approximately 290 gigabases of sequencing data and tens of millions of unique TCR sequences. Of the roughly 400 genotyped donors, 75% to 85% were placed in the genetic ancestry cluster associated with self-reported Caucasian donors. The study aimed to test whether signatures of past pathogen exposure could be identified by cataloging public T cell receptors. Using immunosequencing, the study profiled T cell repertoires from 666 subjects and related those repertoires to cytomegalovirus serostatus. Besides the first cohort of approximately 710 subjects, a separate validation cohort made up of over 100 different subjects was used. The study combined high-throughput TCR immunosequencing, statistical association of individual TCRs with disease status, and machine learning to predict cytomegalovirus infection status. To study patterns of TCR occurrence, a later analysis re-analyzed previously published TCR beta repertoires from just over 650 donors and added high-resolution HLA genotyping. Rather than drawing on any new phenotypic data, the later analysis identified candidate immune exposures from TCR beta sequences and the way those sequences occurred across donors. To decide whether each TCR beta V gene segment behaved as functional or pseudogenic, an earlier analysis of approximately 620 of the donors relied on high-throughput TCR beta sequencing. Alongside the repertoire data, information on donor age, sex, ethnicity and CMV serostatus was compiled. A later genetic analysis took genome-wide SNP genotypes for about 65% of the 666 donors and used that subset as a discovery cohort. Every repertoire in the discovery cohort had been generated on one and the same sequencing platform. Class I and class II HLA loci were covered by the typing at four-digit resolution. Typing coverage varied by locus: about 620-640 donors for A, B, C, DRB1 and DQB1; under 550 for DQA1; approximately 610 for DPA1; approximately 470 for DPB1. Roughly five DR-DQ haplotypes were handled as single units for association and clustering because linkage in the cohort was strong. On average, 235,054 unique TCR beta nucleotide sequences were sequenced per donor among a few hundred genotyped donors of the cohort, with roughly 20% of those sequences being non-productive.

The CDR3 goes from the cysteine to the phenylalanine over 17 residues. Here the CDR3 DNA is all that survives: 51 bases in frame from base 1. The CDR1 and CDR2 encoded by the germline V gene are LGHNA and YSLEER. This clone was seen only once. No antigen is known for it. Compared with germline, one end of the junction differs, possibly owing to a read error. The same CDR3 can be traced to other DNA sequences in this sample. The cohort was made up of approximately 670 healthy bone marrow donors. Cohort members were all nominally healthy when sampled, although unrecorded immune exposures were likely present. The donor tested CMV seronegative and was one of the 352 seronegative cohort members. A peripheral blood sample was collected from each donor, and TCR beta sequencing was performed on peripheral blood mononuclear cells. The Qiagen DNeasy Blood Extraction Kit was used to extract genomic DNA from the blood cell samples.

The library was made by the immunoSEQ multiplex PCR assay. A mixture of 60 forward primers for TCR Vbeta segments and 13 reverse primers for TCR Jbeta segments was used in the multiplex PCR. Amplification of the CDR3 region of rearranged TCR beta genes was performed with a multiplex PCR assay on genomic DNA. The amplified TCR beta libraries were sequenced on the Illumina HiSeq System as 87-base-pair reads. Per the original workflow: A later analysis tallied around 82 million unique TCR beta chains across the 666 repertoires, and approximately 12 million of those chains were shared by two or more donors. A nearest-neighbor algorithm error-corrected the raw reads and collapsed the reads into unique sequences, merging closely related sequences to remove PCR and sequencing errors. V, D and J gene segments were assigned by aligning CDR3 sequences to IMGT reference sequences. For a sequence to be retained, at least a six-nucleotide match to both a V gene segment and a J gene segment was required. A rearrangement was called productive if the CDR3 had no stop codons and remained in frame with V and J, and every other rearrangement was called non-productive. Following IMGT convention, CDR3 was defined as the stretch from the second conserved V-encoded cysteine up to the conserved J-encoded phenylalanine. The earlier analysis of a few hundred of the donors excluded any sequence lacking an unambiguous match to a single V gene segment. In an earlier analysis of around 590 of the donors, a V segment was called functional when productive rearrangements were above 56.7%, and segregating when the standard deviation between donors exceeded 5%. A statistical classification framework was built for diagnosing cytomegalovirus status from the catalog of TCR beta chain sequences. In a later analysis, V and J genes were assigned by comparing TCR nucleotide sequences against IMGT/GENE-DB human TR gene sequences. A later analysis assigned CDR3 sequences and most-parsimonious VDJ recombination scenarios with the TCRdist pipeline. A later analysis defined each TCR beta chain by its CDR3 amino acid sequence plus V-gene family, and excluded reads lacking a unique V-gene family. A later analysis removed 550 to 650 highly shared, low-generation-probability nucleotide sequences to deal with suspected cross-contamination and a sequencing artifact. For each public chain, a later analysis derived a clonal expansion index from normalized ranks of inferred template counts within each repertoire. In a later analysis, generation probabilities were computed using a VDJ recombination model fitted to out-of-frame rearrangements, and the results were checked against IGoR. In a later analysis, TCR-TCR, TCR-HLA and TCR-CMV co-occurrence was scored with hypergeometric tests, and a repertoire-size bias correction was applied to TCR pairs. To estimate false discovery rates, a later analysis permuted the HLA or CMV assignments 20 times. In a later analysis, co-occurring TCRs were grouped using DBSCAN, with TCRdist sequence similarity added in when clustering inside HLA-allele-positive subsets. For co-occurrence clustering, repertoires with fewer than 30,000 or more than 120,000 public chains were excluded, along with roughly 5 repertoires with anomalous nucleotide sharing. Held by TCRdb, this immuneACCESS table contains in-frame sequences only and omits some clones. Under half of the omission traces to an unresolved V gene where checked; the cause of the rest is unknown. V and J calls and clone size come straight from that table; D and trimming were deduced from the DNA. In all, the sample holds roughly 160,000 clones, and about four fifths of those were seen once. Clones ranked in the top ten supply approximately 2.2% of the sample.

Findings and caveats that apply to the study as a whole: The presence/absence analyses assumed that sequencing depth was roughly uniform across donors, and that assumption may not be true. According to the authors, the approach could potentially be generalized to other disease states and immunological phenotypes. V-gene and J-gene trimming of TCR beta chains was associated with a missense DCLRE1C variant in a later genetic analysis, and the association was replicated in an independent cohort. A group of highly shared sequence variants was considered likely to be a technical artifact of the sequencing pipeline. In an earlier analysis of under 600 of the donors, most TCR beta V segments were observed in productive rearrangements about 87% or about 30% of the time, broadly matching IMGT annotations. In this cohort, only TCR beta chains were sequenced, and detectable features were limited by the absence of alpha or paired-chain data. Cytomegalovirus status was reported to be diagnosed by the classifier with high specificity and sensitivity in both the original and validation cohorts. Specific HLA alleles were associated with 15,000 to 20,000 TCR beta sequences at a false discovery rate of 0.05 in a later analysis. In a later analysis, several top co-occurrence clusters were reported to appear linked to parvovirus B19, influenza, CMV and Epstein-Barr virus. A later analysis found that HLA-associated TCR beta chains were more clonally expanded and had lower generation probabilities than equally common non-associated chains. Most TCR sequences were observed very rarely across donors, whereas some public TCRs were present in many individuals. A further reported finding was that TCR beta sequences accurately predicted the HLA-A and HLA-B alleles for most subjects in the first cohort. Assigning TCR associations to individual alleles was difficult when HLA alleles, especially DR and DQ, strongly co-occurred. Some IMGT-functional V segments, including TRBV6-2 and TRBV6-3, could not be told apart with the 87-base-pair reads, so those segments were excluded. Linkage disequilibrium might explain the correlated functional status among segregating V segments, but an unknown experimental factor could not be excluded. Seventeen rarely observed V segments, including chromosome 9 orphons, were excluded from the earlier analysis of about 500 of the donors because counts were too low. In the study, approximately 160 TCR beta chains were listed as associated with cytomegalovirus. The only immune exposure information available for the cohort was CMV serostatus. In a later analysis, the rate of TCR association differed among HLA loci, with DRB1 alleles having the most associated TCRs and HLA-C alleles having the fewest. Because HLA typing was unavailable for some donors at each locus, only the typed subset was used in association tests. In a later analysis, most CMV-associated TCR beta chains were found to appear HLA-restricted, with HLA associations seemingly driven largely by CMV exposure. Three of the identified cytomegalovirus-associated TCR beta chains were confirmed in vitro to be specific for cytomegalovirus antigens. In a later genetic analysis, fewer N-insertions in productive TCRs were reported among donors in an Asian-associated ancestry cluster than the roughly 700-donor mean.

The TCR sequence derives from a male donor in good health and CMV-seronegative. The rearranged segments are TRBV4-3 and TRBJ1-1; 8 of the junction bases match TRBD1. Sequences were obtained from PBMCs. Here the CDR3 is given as CASSQDLAGGPNTEAFF. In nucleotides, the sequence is TGCGCCAGTAGCCAAGATTTGGCAGGGGGCCCGAACACTGAAGCTTTCTTT.